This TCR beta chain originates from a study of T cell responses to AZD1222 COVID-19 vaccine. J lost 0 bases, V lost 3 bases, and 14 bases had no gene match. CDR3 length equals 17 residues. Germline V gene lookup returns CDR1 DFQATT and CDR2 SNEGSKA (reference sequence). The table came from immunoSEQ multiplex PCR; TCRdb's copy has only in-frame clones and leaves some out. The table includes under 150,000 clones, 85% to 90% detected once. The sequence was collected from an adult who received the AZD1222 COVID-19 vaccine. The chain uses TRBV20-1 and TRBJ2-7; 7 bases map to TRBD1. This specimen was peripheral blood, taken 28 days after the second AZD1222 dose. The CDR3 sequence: CSASRPVGQVNSYEQYF. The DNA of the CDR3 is TGCAGTGCTAGTAGGCCCGTTGGACAGGTGAACTCCTACGAGCAGTACTTC.